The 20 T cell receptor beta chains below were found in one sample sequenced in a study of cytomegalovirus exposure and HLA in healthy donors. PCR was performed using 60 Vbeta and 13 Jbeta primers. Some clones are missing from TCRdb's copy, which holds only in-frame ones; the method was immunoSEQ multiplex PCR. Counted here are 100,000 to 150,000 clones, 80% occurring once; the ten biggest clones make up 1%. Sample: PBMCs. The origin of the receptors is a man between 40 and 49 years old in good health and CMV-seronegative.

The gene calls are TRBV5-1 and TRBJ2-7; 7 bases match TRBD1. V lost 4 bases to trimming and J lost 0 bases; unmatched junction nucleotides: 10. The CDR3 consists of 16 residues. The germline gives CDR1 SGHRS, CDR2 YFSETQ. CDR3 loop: CASSRQGTDLSYEQYF. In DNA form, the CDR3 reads TGCGCCAGCAGCCGCCAAGGGACAGATCTCTCCTACGAGCAGTACTTC.

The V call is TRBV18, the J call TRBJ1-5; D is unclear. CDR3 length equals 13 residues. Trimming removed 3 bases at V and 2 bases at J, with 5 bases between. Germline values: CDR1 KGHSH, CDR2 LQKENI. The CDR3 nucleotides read TGTGCCAGCTCACCGGCAGGCAATCAGCCCCAGCATTTT. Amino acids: CASSPAGNQPQHF.

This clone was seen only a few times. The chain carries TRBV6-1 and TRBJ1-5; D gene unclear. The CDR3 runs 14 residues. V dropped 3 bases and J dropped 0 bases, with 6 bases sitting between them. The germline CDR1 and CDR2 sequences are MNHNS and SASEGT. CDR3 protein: CASSETHSNQPQHF. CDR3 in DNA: TGTGCCAGCAGTGAGACACATAGCAATCAGCCCCAGCATTTT.

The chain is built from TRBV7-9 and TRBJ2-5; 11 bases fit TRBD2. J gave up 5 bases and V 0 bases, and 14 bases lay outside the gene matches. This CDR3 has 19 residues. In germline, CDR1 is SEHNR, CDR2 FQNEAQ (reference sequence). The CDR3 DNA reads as TGTGCCAGCAGCTTAGCAGTTTACGGAACTAGCGGGAGTCGGGAGACCCAGTACTTC. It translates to CASSLAVYGTSGSRETQYF.

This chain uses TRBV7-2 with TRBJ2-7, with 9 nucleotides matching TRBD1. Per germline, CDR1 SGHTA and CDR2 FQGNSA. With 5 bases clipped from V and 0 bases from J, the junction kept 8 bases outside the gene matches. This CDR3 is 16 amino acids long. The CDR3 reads CASSRRRGQGSYEQYF. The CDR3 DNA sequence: TGTGCCAGCAGCCGTAGGCGGGGACAGGGCTCCTACGAGCAGTACTTC.

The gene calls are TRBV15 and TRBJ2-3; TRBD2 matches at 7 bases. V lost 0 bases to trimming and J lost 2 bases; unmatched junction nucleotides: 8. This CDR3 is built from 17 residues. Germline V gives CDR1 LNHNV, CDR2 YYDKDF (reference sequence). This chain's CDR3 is CATSRDRAGAPTDTQYF. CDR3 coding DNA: TGTGCCACCAGCAGAGATCGCGCGGGAGCGCCCACAGATACGCAGTATTTT.

The CDR3 DNA sequence: TGTGCCAGCAGGACAGGGGGCAGTAGCACAGATACGCAGTATTTT. Its translation is CASRTGGSSTDTQYF. This chain uses TRBV27 with TRBJ2-3; 10 bases agree with TRBD1. Trimming at V came to 6 bases and at J to 0 bases, leaving 3 bases not matched to a gene. The length of the CDR3 is 15 residues. Germline values: CDR1 MNHEY, CDR2 SMNVEV (reference sequence).

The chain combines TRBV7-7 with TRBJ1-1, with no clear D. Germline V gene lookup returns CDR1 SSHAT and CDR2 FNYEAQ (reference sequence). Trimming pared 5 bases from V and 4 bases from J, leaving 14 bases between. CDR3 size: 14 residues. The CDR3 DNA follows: TGTGCCAGCAGCCCCGCGCTTTTAGCCACTGAAGCTTTCTTT. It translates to CASSPALLATEAFF.

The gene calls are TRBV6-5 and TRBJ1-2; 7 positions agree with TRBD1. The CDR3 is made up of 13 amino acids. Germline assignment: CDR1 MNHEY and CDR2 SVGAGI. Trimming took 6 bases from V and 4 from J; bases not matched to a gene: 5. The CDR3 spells CASRDTGVYGYTF. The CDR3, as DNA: TGTGCCAGCAGAGATACAGGGGTCTATGGCTACACCTTC.

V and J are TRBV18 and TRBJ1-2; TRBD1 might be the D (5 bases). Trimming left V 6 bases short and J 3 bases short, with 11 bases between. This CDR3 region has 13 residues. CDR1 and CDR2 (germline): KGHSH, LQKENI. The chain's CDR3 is CASSRTKDYGYTF. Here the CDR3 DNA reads TGTGCCAGCTCTCGGACAAAGGACTATGGCTACACCTTC.

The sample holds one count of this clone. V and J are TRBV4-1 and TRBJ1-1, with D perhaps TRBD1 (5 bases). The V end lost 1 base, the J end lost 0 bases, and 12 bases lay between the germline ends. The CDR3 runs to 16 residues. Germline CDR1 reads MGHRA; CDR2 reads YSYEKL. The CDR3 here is CASSQGRAGLNTEAFF. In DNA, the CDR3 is TGCGCCAGCAGCCAAGGAAGGGCAGGGTTGAACACTGAAGCTTTCTTT.

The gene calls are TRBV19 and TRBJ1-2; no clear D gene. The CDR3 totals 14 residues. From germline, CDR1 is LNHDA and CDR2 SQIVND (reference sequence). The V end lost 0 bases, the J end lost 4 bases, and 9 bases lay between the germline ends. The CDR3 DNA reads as TGTGCCAGTAGTATAGATCTGAGGGTCTATGGCTACACCTTC. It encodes CASSIDLRVYGYTF.

As DNA, the CDR3 is TGTGCCAGCAGTGTAGCGGGAGTAGGCGGAGAGACCCAGTACTTC. Its protein is CASSVAGVGGETQYF. This sequence joins TRBV2 and TRBJ2-5; 9 bases fit TRBD2. Trimming removed 4 bases from V and 4 bases from J; junction bases left unmatched: 7. The V gene's germline CDR1 is SNHLY and CDR2 FYNNEI. CDR3 length: 15 residues.

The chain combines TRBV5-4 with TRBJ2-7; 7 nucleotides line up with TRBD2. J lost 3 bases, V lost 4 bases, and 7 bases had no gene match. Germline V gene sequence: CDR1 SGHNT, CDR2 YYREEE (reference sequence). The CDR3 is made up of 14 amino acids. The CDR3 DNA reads TGTGCCAGCAGCAGAGCGGGAAGGGACTACGAGCAGTACTTC. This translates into CASSRAGRDYEQYF.

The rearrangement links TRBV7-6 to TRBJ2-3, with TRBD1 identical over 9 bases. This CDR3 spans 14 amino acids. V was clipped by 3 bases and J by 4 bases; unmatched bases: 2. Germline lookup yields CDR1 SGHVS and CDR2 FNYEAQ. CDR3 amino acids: CASSFGTGPDTQYF. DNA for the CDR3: TGTGCCAGCAGCTTTGGGACAGGGCCAGATACGCAGTATTTT.

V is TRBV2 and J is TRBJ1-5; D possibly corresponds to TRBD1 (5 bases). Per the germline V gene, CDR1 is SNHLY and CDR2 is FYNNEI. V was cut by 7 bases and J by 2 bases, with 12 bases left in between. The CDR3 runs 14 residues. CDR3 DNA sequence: TGTGCCAGCATGGGGGGGACGGGCAATCAGCCCCAGCATTTT. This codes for CASMGGTGNQPQHF.

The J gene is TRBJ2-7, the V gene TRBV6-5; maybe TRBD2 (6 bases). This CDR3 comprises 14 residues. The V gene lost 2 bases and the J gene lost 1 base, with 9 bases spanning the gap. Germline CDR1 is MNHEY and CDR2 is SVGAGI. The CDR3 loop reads CASSYARGSYEQYF. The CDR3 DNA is TGTGCCAGCAGTTACGCACGGGGGTCCTACGAGCAGTACTTC.

The CDR3 protein is CASSLERGGEAFF. CDR3 DNA: TGTGCCAGCAGCTTAGAGAGGGGAGGTGAAGCTTTCTTT. The rearrangement joins TRBV7-9 to TRBJ1-1, with D possibly TRBD1 on 5 matching bases. CDR1 is SEHNR and CDR2 is FQNEAQ in the germline V gene (reference sequence). The CDR3 has 13 residues. V gave up 1 base and J gave up 7 bases, with 10 bases separating them.

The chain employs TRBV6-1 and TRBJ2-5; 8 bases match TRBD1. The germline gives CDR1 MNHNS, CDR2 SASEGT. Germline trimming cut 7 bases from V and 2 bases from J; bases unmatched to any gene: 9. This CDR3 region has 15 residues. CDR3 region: CASTRSGQGQETQYF. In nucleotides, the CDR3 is TGTGCCAGCACCCGCTCCGGACAGGGACAAGAGACCCAGTACTTC.

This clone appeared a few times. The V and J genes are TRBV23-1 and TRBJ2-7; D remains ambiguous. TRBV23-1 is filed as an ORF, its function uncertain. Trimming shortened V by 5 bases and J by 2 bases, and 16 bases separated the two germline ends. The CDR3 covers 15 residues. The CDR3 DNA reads TGCGCCAGCAGTTATTACACAGTCGTGGCCTACGAGCAGTACTTC. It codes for CASSYYTVVAYEQYF.